There are a few counts of the clone carrying this T cell receptor (beta chain). Its antigen is currently unknown. Then a second PCR, running about 6 to 12 cycles, was carried out with a sample-barcoded 5' primer and a J-beta primer mix. Every cDNA molecule bore a tag from a template-switch adaptor containing 12 random nucleotides. One entry per CDR3 protein results from TCRdb running MiXCR on the 5' RACE reads. The repertoire consists of about 1,600,000 distinct CDR3 sequences, with 42% occurring once and the leading ten covering 6.5% to 10%. The data are from a study of blood T cells in healthy people across ages. Findings and limits, study-wide: Comparison with aged donors showed that long-lived donors had more naive CD4+ cells and higher diversity. Naive T cell percentage strongly correlated with TCR beta diversity.

The CDR3 totals 11 residues. V lost 3 bases and J lost 4, with 6 bases in between. Looked up from germline, CDR1 is DFQATT and CDR2 is SNEGSKA (reference sequence). The source material was blood. The chain links TRBV20-1 to TRBJ1-1; possible D gene TRBD1, 5 bases. This receptor was identified in a young woman in good health. The chain's CDR3 is CSARQGTEAFF. As DNA, the CDR3 is TGCAGTGCTAGGCAGGGCACTGAAGCTTTCTTT.